Sequencing of this T cell receptor beta chain was carried out in a study of control samples from healthy donors and cancer patients. This CDR3 spans 15 amino acids. Germline CDR1 SNHLY, CDR2 FYNNEI. Trimming took 4 bases from V and 4 from J, leaving 13 bases between them. The method was immunoSEQ multiplex PCR; TCRdb's version includes in-frame clones alone and lacks a portion of them. Of 130,000 to 150,000 clones listed, roughly 92% are singletons. The source material was blood. The sequence derives from a man younger than 40 in good health. The genes are TRBV2 and TRBJ1-4; D is ambiguous. CDR3 nucleotide sequence: TGTGCCAGCAGTGCAGACCTGACTAATAATGAAAAACTGTTTTTT. This gives the protein CASSADLTNNEKLFF.